Below, one T cell receptor (beta chain) is given with its context. Its antigen is not identified. The CDR3 covers 16 residues. CDR1 and CDR2 (germline): SQVTM, ANQGSEA. With UMI labels, 5' RACE was used to prepare the TRB cDNA libraries. TCRdb reanalyzed the 5' RACE reads and collapses them to one entry per CDR3 protein, without DNA. This sample's clone table lists some 130,000 distinct CDR3 sequences. This sample was taken from a study of CXCR3-negative and CXCR3-positive naive CD8 T cells. Study overall: The TRB read total, approximately 150 million, broke down to about 1.5 +/- 0.3 million reads per library. Study-wide results and caveats: Diversity proved comparably high across both naive subsets and much lower in memory CD8+ cells.

The specimen sequenced was naive CXCR3- CD8+ T cells from blood. As to subset: CD45RO-CCR7+CD27+CD95- naive CD8+ T cells lacking CXCR3 (TNR3-). The chain is built from TRBV29-1 and TRBJ2-2; the D call from TCRdb, TRBD2, cannot be confirmed without DNA. The TCR comes from a human donor in good health. Some clones in this sample may be carry-over from other donors' samples. This CDR3 reads CSVEDNRGAVPGELFF.